Here is one TCR beta chain with its context. Sequencing was performed with immunoSEQ multiplex PCR; in TCRdb, only in-frame clones are kept and a portion is missing. This table holds approximately 2,300,000 clones, just under 95% found once. This entry is derived from a study of shared clonotypes between healthy human individuals. This CDR3 is built from 16 residues. The genes are TRBV1 and TRBJ1-1. TRBV1 is shown as a pseudogene. Specimen: naive CD4+ T cells from PBMCs. The subset here: CD45RA+ positively selected. This TCR was recovered from a young man in good health. Some clones in this sample may be carry-over from other donors' samples. This chain's CDR3 is CTSSQEGEGGNTEAFF. The CDR3 DNA follows: TGCACCAGCAGCCAAGAGGGAGAGGGGGGGAACACTGAAGCTTTCTTT.